This TCR beta chain appears in the sequencing data of a study of monozygotic twins with inflammatory bowel disease. Study-wide points: TCRbeta diversity (inverse Simpson) was lower in IBD patients than in healthy co-twins.

To note about this clonotype: Its antigen is undetermined.

TCRdb reprocessed the 5' RACE reads, keeping one entry per CDR3 protein, no DNA. Its table lists just under 45,000 distinct CDR3 sequences. Germline V gene sequence: CDR1 DFQATT, CDR2 SNEGSKA (reference sequence). The CDR3 is 14 residues long. The chain combines TRBV20-1 with TRBJ2-1. This TCR was sampled from a human donor with ulcerative colitis or Crohn's disease, or a healthy co-twin of an affected twin (not recorded which). Sequenced material: blood. The CDR3 protein is CSSIGGGPHNEQFF.